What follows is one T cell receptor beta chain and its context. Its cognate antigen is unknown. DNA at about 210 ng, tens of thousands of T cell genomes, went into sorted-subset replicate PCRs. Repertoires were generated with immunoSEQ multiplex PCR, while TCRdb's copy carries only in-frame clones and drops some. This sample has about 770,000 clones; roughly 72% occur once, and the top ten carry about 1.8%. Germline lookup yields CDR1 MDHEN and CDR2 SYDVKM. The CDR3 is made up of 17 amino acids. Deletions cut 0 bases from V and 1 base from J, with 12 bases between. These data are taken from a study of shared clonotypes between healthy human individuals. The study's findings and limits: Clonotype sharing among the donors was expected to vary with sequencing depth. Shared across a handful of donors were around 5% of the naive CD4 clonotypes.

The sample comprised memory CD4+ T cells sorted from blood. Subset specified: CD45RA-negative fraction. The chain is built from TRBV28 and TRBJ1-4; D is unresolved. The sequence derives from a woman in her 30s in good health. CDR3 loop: CASSLWSVAVTNEKLFF. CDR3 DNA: TGTGCCAGCAGTTTATGGTCGGTAGCGGTAACTAATGAAAAACTGTTTTTT.